This TCR beta chain comes out of a study of post-analysis software for immune sequencing data. Overall study results and limits: Five or six TRBV segments (TRBV5-6, TRBV5-1 and TRBV20-1 among them) occurred more frequently in patients than in controls.

On this clonotype itself: Its antigen is not known.

The CDR3 is made up of 15 amino acids. Germline V gives CDR1 SGHAT, CDR2 FQNNGV. V trimming: 5 bases; J trimming: 2 bases; junction bases outside the gene matches: 8. Tagging with unique molecular identifiers was a feature of the TCR beta cDNA libraries. Each CDR3 protein is one row after TCRdb ran MiXCR on the PCR reads. The data hold around 180,000 distinct CDR3 sequences, with about 30% observed a single time. This chain joins TRBV11-2 and TRBJ2-7, with 8 bases aligning to TRBD2. This TCR was recovered from a girl aged 5 to 17 with multiple sclerosis. The source material was blood. In nucleotides, the CDR3 is TGTGCCAGCAGCCCCATTTGGCGGGAGGCCTACGAGCAGTACTTC. Protein sequence: CASSPIWREAYEQYF.